This T cell receptor (beta chain) was sequenced in a study of human T cells and chemical hapten exposure. There are 14 residues in the CDR3. CDR1 is LNHDA, CDR2 SQIVND, per germline (reference sequence). J lost 6 bases, V lost 5 bases, and 6 bases had no gene match. Within the library, unique molecular identifiers were attached to each individual cDNA molecule. Each CDR3 protein gets one entry after TCRdb re-called the RACE reads with MiXCR. The data contain about 110,000 distinct CDR3 sequences, roughly 12% of them singletons. Time point meaning: pre-sensitization, week 0. As to treatment: therapeutic diphenylcyclopropenone sensitization with weekly scalp DPC. There are many counts of this clonotype. Its specificity is not known. General observations from the study: Sensitization with DPC brought no change to TCRs above 1 in 1000 in frequency.

The sample here was whole blood, taken in connection with sensitization to the hapten diphenylcyclopropenone (DPC). The sequence derives from a woman in her forties or fifties with alopecia areata. Some clones in this sample may be carry-over from other donors' samples. This sequence joins TRBV19 and TRBJ1-4; 7 bases are shared with TRBD1. For the CDR3, the DNA is TGTGCCAGTAGTCCGGGACAGTCATATGAAAAACTGTTTTTT. It codes for CASSPGQSYEKLFF.